The sequence of this TCR beta chain was determined in a study of blood T cell repertoires in COVID-19. This clone has more than one count but fewer than ten. Original processing methods: The assay estimated nucleated cells by amplifying reference gene primers. Using immunoSEQ multiplex PCR, the repertoire was profiled, and TCRdb retains in-frame clones only, with some absent. V, J and clone size were drawn from that table, and D and trimming were deduced from the DNA. The repertoire holds about 95,000 clones, about 80% seen once, with approximately 24% in the top ten. This sequence was found in a human donor in a cohort sampled during active COVID-19. The material sequenced was peripheral blood.

This chain's CDR3 is CASSPPGQGGSPLHF. The CDR3 nucleotides read TGTGCCAGCAGCCCACCGGGACAGGGCGGTTCACCCCTCCACTTT. The chain joins TRBV3-1 (or the pseudogene TRBV3-2) to TRBJ1-6, with 9 positions matching TRBD1. Germline V gives CDR1 LGHDT, CDR2 YNNKEL (reference sequence). This CDR3 spans 15 amino acids. V lost 4 bases and J lost 9; bases outside the gene matches: 7.